Below, 15 T cell receptor beta chains from the same sample are listed, as sequenced in a study of T cells in Graves' hyperthyroidism and ophthalmopathy. TCR beta CDR3 region amplification was performed from RNA transcripts. Initially, a first-round RT-PCR of the TCR CDR3 employed the HTBI primer set. TCRdb fed the multiplex PCR reads into MiXCR, producing one record per CDR3 protein. This sample has roughly 650,000 distinct CDR3 sequences, with more than 15% found just once. The sample was blood. These receptors came from a woman aged 40 to 50 with Graves' ophthalmopathy.

This clonotype appeared a few times. This chain joins TRBV6-1 and TRBJ2-3; D might be TRBD2 (6 bases). Germline V gene lookup returns CDR1 MNHNS and CDR2 SASEGT. With 8 bases removed from V and 2 bases from J, the gap between germline ends came to 11 bases. CDR3 length: 13 residues. This CDR3 reads CASGAGYTDTQYF. DNA for the CDR3: TGTGCCAGCGGCGCGGGGTACACAGATACGCAGTATTTT.

In this sample, this clonotype turned up many times. This chain uses TRBV20-1 with TRBJ1-1, with 8 bases that match TRBD1. Germline trimming cut 3 bases from V and 11 bases from J; bases unmatched to any gene: 5. The CDR3 spans 11 residues. Germline CDR1 is DFQATT and CDR2 is SNEGSKA (reference sequence). The CDR3 region has the DNA TGCAGTGCTAGTGGAAGGACAGGGGCTTTCTTT. It specifies CSASGRTGAFF.

The V and J genes are TRBV7-3 and TRBJ2-3; D remains unclear. Germline CDR1 and CDR2: SGHTA and FQGTGA. V gave up 4 bases and J gave up 6 bases, with 11 bases separating them. This CDR3 is 13 amino acids long. In DNA, the CDR3 is TGTGCCAGCAGCTCCGGGCCTTGGGATACGCAGTATTTT. Translation: CASSSGPWDTQYF.

This clonotype was seen only once. Germline is not matched at one junction end, which may reflect a read error. The chain has TRBV7-8 and TRBJ2-2; possible D gene TRBD2, 6 bases. The CDR3 runs to 15 residues. CDR1 and CDR2 (germline): SGHVS, FQNEAQ. The CDR3 loop reads CASSSFGGNTGELLF. The CDR3 coding sequence is TGTGCCAGCAGCTCTTTCGGAGGGAACACCGGGGAGCTGCTTTTT.

J is TRBJ1-1 and V is TRBV6-1; unclear D gene. Looked up from germline, CDR1 is MNHNS and CDR2 is SASEGT. V lost 6 bases, J lost 0 bases, and 11 bases lay in between. The CDR3 covers 14 residues. CDR3 sequence: CASSARQLNTEAFF. The CDR3, as DNA: TGTGCCAGCAGCGCCCGCCAACTGAACACTGAAGCTTTCTTT.

This clonotype came up many times. The J gene is TRBJ2-1, the V gene TRBV2; TRBD2 aligns across 9 bases. Germline lookup yields CDR1 SNHLY and CDR2 FYNNEI. This CDR3 comprises 15 residues. V shed 7 bases, J shed 4 bases, and the junction held 8 bases outside the gene matches. The CDR3 here is CASTHWREGYNEQFF. The CDR3 DNA reads as TGTGCCAGCACCCATTGGCGGGAGGGGTACAATGAGCAGTTCTTC.

This clonotype was detected many times. The chain is built from TRBV2 and TRBJ2-4; D tentatively fits TRBD1 or TRBD2 (5 bases each). The CDR3 has 16 residues. CDR1 is SNHLY and CDR2 is FYNNEI in the germline V gene. Between the trimmed V and J ends, which lost 5 bases and 8 bases, there was a span of 22 bases. CDR3 nucleotides: TGTGCCAGCAGTATTCTCCGGGATATTAGGGGTGACATTCAGTACTTC. As protein: CASSILRDIRGDIQYF.

This clonotype was seen ten or more times. This chain joins TRBV7-2 and TRBJ2-3; D remains unclear. The germline CDR1 and CDR2 sequences are SGHTA and FQGNSA. V was clipped by 1 base and J by 6 bases, with 8 bases between them. The CDR3 length is 13 residues. Written as DNA, the CDR3 is TGTGCCAGCAGCTTAGTAAGGGCTGATACGCAGTATTTT. It is translated as CASSLVRADTQYF. Variable domain in full (rest from reference TRBV7-2 and TRBJ2-3): GAGVSQSPSNKVTEKGKDVELRCDPISGHTALYWYRQSLGQGLEFLIYFQGNSAPDKSGLPSDRFSAERTGGSVSTLTIQRTQQEDSAVYLCASSLVRADTQYFGPGTRLTVL.

This clonotype has more than one count but fewer than ten. The gene calls are TRBV5-1 and TRBJ2-5; TRBD2 matches 11 bases. Germline loops: CDR1 SGHRS, CDR2 YFSETQ. Trimming cost V 8 bases and J 5 bases; bases outside gene matches: 2. The CDR3 is 12 residues long. This CDR3 reads CARGLAGETQYF. In DNA form, the CDR3 reads TGCGCCAGAGGACTAGCGGGTGAGACCCAGTACTTC.

The rearrangement links TRBV20-1 to TRBJ2-1; TRBD2 is a possible D gene (7 bases). Trimming took 3 bases from V and 9 from J, leaving 18 bases between them. Germline V gene lookup returns CDR1 DFQATT and CDR2 SNEGSKA (reference sequence). This CDR3 spans 14 amino acids. For the CDR3, the DNA is TGCAGTGCTAGGAAATTGGGGGGGGCCCTTGAGCAGTTCTTC. This gives the protein CSARKLGGALEQFF.

The sample holds a few counts of this clonotype. The V and J genes are TRBV5-6 and TRBJ2-2; D may be TRBD2 (5 bases). The CDR3 is made up of 15 amino acids. Germline V CDR1 and CDR2: SGHDT, YYEEEE. V lost 3 bases and J lost 3, with 12 bases in between. Here the CDR3 DNA reads TGTGCCAGCAGCTCCGGGCCGAGGGACACCGGGGAGCTGTTTTTT. Amino acids: CASSSGPRDTGELFF.

The DNA for the CDR3 is TGTGCCAGCAGTTTGCGAACAAACTATGGCTACACCTTC. This sequence encodes CASSLRTNYGYTF. V and J are TRBV28 and TRBJ1-2; D unclear. Germline-derived CDR1 and CDR2 are MDHEN and SYDVKM. CDR3 length: 13 residues. The V gene lost 3 bases and the J gene lost 2 bases, with 7 bases spanning the gap.

In its sample, this clonotype was seen a few times. The chain is built from TRBV20-1 and TRBJ1-2, with no clear D. In germline, CDR1 is DFQATT, CDR2 SNEGSKA (reference sequence). The V gene lost 4 bases and the J gene lost 1 base, with 16 bases spanning the gap. The CDR3 spans 15 residues. This CDR3 is CSATDRSPSNYGYTF. The CDR3 nucleotides are TGCAGTGCTACCGATCGGTCGCCCAGTAACTATGGCTACACCTTC.

A few counts support this clonotype. The chain is built from TRBV4-2 and TRBJ1-1; D is uncertain. This CDR3 contains 15 residues. Between the trimmed V and J ends, which lost 4 bases and 3 bases, there was a span of 15 bases. The germline V gene has CDR1 LGHNA and CDR2 YNFKEQ. The CDR3 DNA reads TGTGCCAGCAGCCGGAAGGAGGGCGCGGACACTGAAGCTTTCTTT. It is translated as CASSRKEGADTEAFF.

This clonotype occurred a few times. CDR3 loop: CASSSRLAGGRASSYEQYF. CDR3 bases: TGTGCCAGCAGTTCGCGACTAGCGGGGGGCCGCGCGAGCTCCTACGAGCAGTACTTC. The chain couples TRBV6-5 to TRBJ2-7; TRBD2 aligns across 13 bases. CDR3 length: 19 amino acids. With V trimmed by 4 bases and J by 0 bases, 12 bases remained unmatched. CDR1 and CDR2 (germline): MNHEY, SVGAGI.